The 23 T cell receptor beta chains below all came from one sample that was sequenced in a study of T cells after yellow fever vaccination. TCRdb analysed the 5' RACE reads with MiXCR anew, one entry per CDR3 protein. The sample includes a few hundred thousand distinct CDR3 sequences, approximately 3.8% of them seen just once. The source was PBMCs, collected on the day of the yellow fever booster vaccination. These receptors all come from a man between 18 and 35 years old who received the YFV17D yellow fever vaccine.

This rearrangement joins TRBV20-1 to TRBJ2-3, with 7 bases that match TRBD2. V shed 6 bases and J 5 bases; nucleotides not matched to a gene: 8. Germline CDR1 is DFQATT and CDR2 is SNEGSKA (reference sequence). This CDR3 has 13 amino acids. The CDR3 coding sequence is TGCAGTGCACGCGGCGGGGGTAAAGATACGCAGTATTTT. Its translation is CSARGGGKDTQYF.

The table lists this clonotype with many counts. The rearrangement links TRBV6-5 to TRBJ2-2; TRBD1 is a possible D gene (5 bases). The V gene lost 0 bases and the J gene lost 8 bases, with 7 bases spanning the gap. CDR3 length: 13 residues. The germline gives CDR1 MNHEY, CDR2 SVGAGI. The CDR3 is CASSYSRDGELFF. The CDR3 coding sequence is TGTGCCAGCAGTTACTCCAGGGATGGGGAGCTGTTTTTT.

This clonotype appeared many times. The chain uses TRBV5-1 and TRBJ1-3; D perhaps matches TRBD1 (6 bases). This CDR3 region has 16 residues. V was trimmed by 0 bases and J by 0 bases, leaving 10 bases between them. Per the germline V gene, CDR1 is SGHRS and CDR2 is YFSETQ. The CDR3 here is CASSLEGHISGNTIYF. CDR3 DNA: TGCGCCAGCAGCTTGGAGGGACACATCTCTGGAAACACCATATATTTT.

This clonotype occurred many times. The chain couples TRBV6-6 to TRBJ2-2, with a weak D call TRBD1 (5 bases). Trimming left V 4 bases short and J 5 bases short, with 8 bases between. Germline V gene data show CDR1 as MNHNY and CDR2 as SVGAGI (reference sequence). CDR3 length equals 13 residues. The CDR3 region is CASSSQDTGELFF. The CDR3, as DNA: TGTGCCAGCAGTTCACAGGATACCGGGGAGCTGTTTTTT.

At least ten counts were recorded for this clonotype. The chain couples TRBV6-5 to TRBJ2-7, with D perhaps TRBD1 (6 bases). From germline, CDR1 is MNHEY and CDR2 SVGAGI. This CDR3 is 13 amino acids long. V gave up 4 bases and J gave up 7 bases, with 14 bases separating them. The chain's CDR3 is CASSSTGSGEQYF. CDR3 DNA: TGTGCCAGCAGTTCTACAGGGTCTGGGGAGCAGTACTTC.

This clonotype has a count of ten or more. The genes are TRBV7-6 and TRBJ2-7; 9 positions match TRBD1. The germline V gene has CDR1 SGHVS and CDR2 FNYEAQ. Losses at the gene ends were 4 bases for V and 4 bases for J; bases not matched to a gene: 5. The CDR3 totals 14 residues. CDR3 loop: CASSSDRGSYEQYF. The CDR3 DNA is TGTGCCAGCAGCTCGGACAGGGGCTCTTACGAGCAGTACTTC.

The chain has TRBV6-6 and TRBJ2-4, with D possibly being TRBD2 (6 bases). The V gene's germline CDR1 is MNHNY and CDR2 SVGAGI (reference sequence). The CDR3 extends over 13 amino acids. V shed 7 bases and J shed 6 bases, with 13 bases lying between them. This CDR3 is CASTSGRRNIQYF. The CDR3 coding sequence is TGTGCCAGCACCTCGGGGAGGAGAAACATTCAGTACTTC.

In its sample, this clonotype was seen many times. V is TRBV15 and J is TRBJ1-2; the D is unclear. This CDR3 comprises 14 residues. The V and J ends lost 1 base and 4 bases respectively, with 10 bases between them. The germline V gene encodes CDR1 LNHNV and CDR2 YYDKDF (reference sequence). The CDR3 protein is CATSRGAEIYGYTF. DNA of the CDR3: TGTGCCACCAGCAGAGGGGCGGAGATCTATGGCTACACCTTC.

In this sample, this clonotype turned up many times. The chain uses TRBV11-3 and TRBJ2-2; 8 bases are a match to TRBD1. Germline V gene lookup returns CDR1 SGHNT and CDR2 YENEEA. V was clipped by 1 base and J by 0 bases; unmatched bases: 1. This CDR3 comprises 16 residues. This CDR3 is CASSLVQGANTGELFF. CDR3 DNA: TGTGCCAGCAGCTTAGTACAGGGGGCGAACACCGGGGAGCTGTTTTTT.

The chain is built from TRBV3-1 and TRBJ2-3, with 9 bases identical to TRBD2. CDR3 size: 16 residues. J was trimmed by 4 bases and V by 2 bases; bases with no gene match: 7. Germline CDR1 LGHDT, CDR2 YNNKEL (reference sequence). The CDR3 is CASSQPSRGGPDTQYF. CDR3 in DNA: TGTGCCAGCAGCCAACCCTCGCGGGGGGGACCAGATACGCAGTATTTT.

This clonotype was counted between two and nine times. J is TRBJ2-7 and V is TRBV27; 7 bases are a match to TRBD2. V lost 5 bases to trimming and J lost 1 base; unmatched junction nucleotides: 8. The CDR3 spans 15 residues. CDR1 is MNHEY and CDR2 is SMNVEV in the germline V gene (reference sequence). CDR3 residues: CASSRGRGRSYEQYV. The CDR3 DNA is TGTGCCAGCAGTCGGGGGAGGGGCAGATCCTACGAGCAGTACGTC.

The genes are TRBV24-1 and TRBJ2-1; D possibly corresponds to TRBD2 (6 bases). The CDR3 covers 14 residues. Trimming cost V 5 bases and J 1 base, with 8 bases left between them. CDR1 is KGHDR, CDR2 SFDVKD, per germline. CDR3 in amino acids: CATSGGRSYNEQFF. The CDR3, as DNA: TGTGCCACCAGTGGGGGGAGGTCCTACAATGAGCAGTTCTTC.

The CDR3 sequence: CATREGHSRTEAFF. For the CDR3, the DNA is TGTGCCACCAGGGAGGGGCACAGCAGGACTGAAGCTTTCTTT. This rearrangement joins TRBV19 to TRBJ1-1; D is perhaps TRBD1 (5 bases). Germline V lookup: CDR1 LNHDA, CDR2 SQIVND (reference sequence). V lost 10 bases to trimming and J lost 5 bases, with 20 bases between them. This CDR3 region has 14 residues.

In the case of this clonotype: Compared with germline, one end of the junction differs, possibly owing to a read error. The chain couples TRBV11-1 to TRBJ2-2, with D maybe TRBD1 (6 bases). Germline loops: CDR1 SGHAT, CDR2 FQDESV (reference sequence). The CDR3 extends over 14 amino acids. The CDR3 spells CASSLSGAPGVLFF. Here the CDR3 DNA reads TGTGCCAGCAGCTTATCAGGGGCCCCCGGGGTGCTGTTTTTT. Full variable domain (outside the CDR3, taken from reference TRBV11-1 and TRBJ2-2): EAEVAQSPRYKITEKSQAVAFWCDPISGHATLYWYRQILGQGPELLVQFQDESVVDDSQLPKDRFSAERLKGVDSTLKIQPAELGDSAMYLCASSLSGAPGVLFFGEGSRLTVL.

This clonotype came up many times. This chain connects TRBV7-2 to TRBJ2-4; 10 nucleotides align to TRBD1. Germline CDR1 SGHTA, CDR2 FQGNSA. The CDR3 sequence is 14 residues long. After removal of 6 bases from V and 7 bases from J, the junction contained 6 bases not matched to a gene. CDR3 sequence: CASSPGQGRNIQYF. The CDR3 DNA sequence: TGTGCCAGCAGTCCGGGACAGGGGCGGAACATTCAGTACTTC.

The V call is TRBV3-1, the J call TRBJ1-6, with TRBD1 identical over 9 bases. The CDR3 extends over 15 amino acids. The germline CDR1 and CDR2 sequences are LGHDT and YNNKEL (reference sequence). V gave up 2 bases and J gave up 7 bases; unmatched junction bases: 3. Written as DNA, the CDR3 is TGTGCCAGCAGCCAAACAGGGGGCGCAAATTCACCCCTCCACTTT. This encodes CASSQTGGANSPLHF.

In its sample, this clonotype was seen many times. The genes are TRBV7-2 and TRBJ2-6; D not resolved. This CDR3 is 15 amino acids long. Germline lookup yields CDR1 SGHTA and CDR2 FQGNSA. The V gene lost 3 bases and the J gene lost 2 bases, with 8 bases spanning the gap. In DNA form, the CDR3 reads TGTGCCAGCAGCTTCTTTGGGGCTGGGGCCAACGTCCTGACTTTC. Translating gives CASSFFGAGANVLTF.

V gene TRBV5-1 combines with J gene TRBJ2-1; D might be TRBD2 (6 bases). V was trimmed by 4 bases and J by 3 bases, leaving 14 bases between them. Germline V lookup: CDR1 SGHRS, CDR2 YFSETQ. This CDR3 has 15 amino acids. CDR3 in DNA: TGCGCCAGCAGCGGGGATAAGGGACTCTACAATGAGCAGTTCTTC. It is translated as CASSGDKGLYNEQFF.

There are a few counts of this clonotype. This chain links TRBV5-6 with TRBJ2-3; 9 nucleotides agree with TRBD1. V lost 1 base and J lost 4; bases outside the gene matches: 1. CDR3 length: 14 amino acids. Germline V gene sequence: CDR1 SGHDT, CDR2 YYEEEE. The CDR3 coding sequence is TGTGCCAGCAGCTTGACAGGGGGCCCAGATACGCAGTATTTT. Its translation: CASSLTGGPDTQYF.

This clonotype was seen many times. CDR3 amino acids: CASSQEGSASYEQYV. CDR3 sequence (DNA): TGTGCCAGCAGCCAAGAGGGGAGCGCCTCCTACGAGCAGTACGTC. This chain links TRBV4-2 with TRBJ2-7, with D possibly matching TRBD2 (5 bases). The germline gives CDR1 LGHNA, CDR2 YNFKEQ. The CDR3 sequence is 15 residues long. The V gene lost 0 bases and the J gene lost 0 bases, with 9 bases spanning the gap.

In this sample, this clonotype turned up many times. The V and J genes are TRBV15 and TRBJ2-5; D not resolved. The CDR3 extends over 12 amino acids. Trimming cost V 1 base and J 5 bases, with 5 bases left between them. Germline V gene sequence: CDR1 LNHNV, CDR2 YYDKDF (reference sequence). CDR3 residues: CATSRVRETQYF. The CDR3 DNA reads as TGTGCCACCAGCAGAGTTAGGGAGACCCAGTACTTC.

V is TRBV7-8 and J is TRBJ2-2; no clear D. The CDR3 spans 14 residues. V lost 7 bases and J lost 1, with 10 bases in between. Germline V gene lookup returns CDR1 SGHVS and CDR2 FQNEAQ. In nucleotides, the CDR3 is TGTGCCAGCAATAAGGGCGGGAACACCGGGGAGCTGTTTTTT. This translates into CASNKGGNTGELFF.

This clonotype was seen a few times. The rearrangement links TRBV30 to TRBJ1-1; 8 bases align to TRBD1. Germline trimming cut 4 bases from V and 2 bases from J; bases unmatched to any gene: 0. Germline CDR1 reads GTSNPN; CDR2 reads SVGIG (reference sequence). The CDR3 runs 12 residues. CDR3 nucleotides: TGTGCCTGGACAGGGGGCAACACTGAAGCTTTCTTT. Translated, it gives CAWTGGNTEAFF.